These 26 T cell receptor beta chains came from one sample sequenced in a study of somatic mutations in cytotoxic T cells in rheumatoid arthritis. Using immunoSEQ multiplex PCR, the repertoire was profiled, and TCRdb retains in-frame clones only, with some absent. The sample carries some 23,000 clones, roughly 80% recorded once. Sequenced material: CD8+ T cells sorted from blood. The receptors were gathered from an adult with rheumatoid arthritis.

This clone rates as medium-sized (0.01 to 0.1%). The chain carries TRBV11-2 and TRBJ1-1; the D is unclear. Trimming removed 8 bases at V and 5 bases at J, with 6 bases between. The CDR3 covers 10 residues. Germline V gene sequence: CDR1 SGHAT, CDR2 FQNNGV. The CDR3 bases are TGTGCCAGCGGCGGGACTGAAGCTTTCTTT. This translates into CASGGTEAFF.

This sequence joins TRBV6-5 and TRBJ1-1; D is possibly TRBD1 (6 bases). This CDR3 contains 13 residues. Trimming shortened V by 2 bases and J by 11 bases, and 15 bases separated the two germline ends. Germline lookup yields CDR1 MNHEY and CDR2 SVGAGI. The CDR3 reads CASSYPRTDRAFF. The DNA of the CDR3 is TGTGCCAGCAGTTACCCCAGGACAGATCGGGCTTTCTTT.

The chain has TRBV10-1 and TRBJ1-3, with D uncertain. Trimming shortened V by 0 bases and J by 4 bases, and 16 bases separated the two germline ends. Looked up from germline, CDR1 is WNHNN and CDR2 is SYGVQD (reference sequence). This CDR3 is 17 amino acids long. The CDR3 DNA reads TGCGCCAGCAGTGAGTCATTTGCGGAGGAGATGGGAAACACCATATATTTT. Translated, it gives CASSESFAEEMGNTIYF.

This rearrangement joins TRBV10-3 to TRBJ1-2; the D is unclear. The CDR3 consists of 15 residues. Trimming took 4 bases from V and 2 from J, leaving 14 bases between them. Germline CDR1 is ENHRY and CDR2 is SYGVKD. In DNA, the CDR3 is TGTGCCATCAGTGCGTCTAAGGACGGCAACTATGGCTACACCTTC. This sequence encodes CAISASKDGNYGYTF.

The chain uses TRBV5-6 and TRBJ1-5; no firm D call. V dropped 4 bases and J dropped 0 bases, with 17 bases sitting between them. The CDR3 is 17 residues long. Per the germline V gene, CDR1 is SGHDT and CDR2 is YYEEEE. The CDR3 region has the DNA TGTGCCAGCAGCATGCTTGGGTCTGGCAGTAGCAATCAGCCCCAGCATTTT. Protein product: CASSMLGSGSSNQPQHF.

This rearrangement joins TRBV4-1 to TRBJ2-7, with D uncertain. The CDR3 is 13 amino acids. CDR1 and CDR2 from the germline V gene are MGHRA and YSYEKL. V shed 4 bases and J shed 1 base, with 8 bases lying between them. The CDR3 DNA is TGCGCCAGCAGCCCCTATCCTTCCTACGAGCAGTACTTC. Its protein is CASSPYPSYEQYF.

The chain recombines TRBV9 with TRBJ1-6, with a weak D call TRBD1 (6 bases). There are 14 residues in the CDR3. V lost 4 bases and J 11 bases, leaving 16 bases between the germline ends. The germline CDR1 and CDR2 sequences are SGDLS and YYNGEE. Written as DNA, the CDR3 is TGTGCCAGCAGCTCCGGAGATTCAGGGGCACCCCTCCACTTT. Translating it yields CASSSGDSGAPLHF.

The rearrangement links TRBV4-2 to TRBJ1-1; D uncertain. Per the germline V gene, CDR1 is LGHNA and CDR2 is YNFKEQ. The CDR3 consists of 13 residues. Trimming took off 0 bases at V and 10 bases at J, with 12 bases between the two ends. Here the CDR3 reads CASSQDTWSGAFF. Written as DNA, the CDR3 is TGTGCCAGCAGCCAAGATACATGGTCGGGAGCTTTCTTT.

The chain has TRBV19 and TRBJ2-5; a weak D match, TRBD1 (6 bases). CDR1 and CDR2 (germline): LNHDA, SQIVND (reference sequence). Trimming took 5 bases from V and 5 from J, leaving 15 bases between them. The CDR3 is 14 amino acids. Here the CDR3 DNA reads TGTGCCAGTAGTCCGGTCCCAGGGGTGGAGACCCAGTACTTC. This translates into CASSPVPGVETQYF.

The V and J genes are TRBV25-1 and TRBJ2-7; no definite D call. Germline values: CDR1 MGHDK, CDR2 SYGVNS. V was clipped by 2 bases and J by 2 bases, with 13 bases between them. CDR3 length equals 15 residues. The CDR3 region is CASSERWGSPYEQYF. In DNA form, the CDR3 reads TGTGCCAGCAGTGAACGCTGGGGATCTCCCTACGAGCAGTACTTC.

J is TRBJ1-4 and V is TRBV21-1. TRBV21-1 is tagged as a pseudogene. The CDR3 has 12 residues. The CDR3 region is CASSKGREKLFF. In DNA, the CDR3 is TGTGCCAGCAGCAAAGGACGTGAAAAACTGTTTTTT.

The V gene is TRBV28, the J gene TRBJ1-5; D possibly corresponds to TRBD1 (6 bases). Germline CDR1 and CDR2: MDHEN and SYDVKM. CDR3 size: 16 residues. V was shortened by 7 bases and J by 6 bases, with 22 bases between the two germline ends. For the CDR3, the DNA is TGTGCCAGCATTCTAAGAAGGTCTACAGGGCTTCAGCCCCAGCATTTT. Translation gives CASILRRSTGLQPQHF.

The rearrangement joins TRBV6-5 to TRBJ1-2; 7 nucleotides agree with TRBD1. The germline V gene has CDR1 MNHEY and CDR2 SVGAGI. The CDR3 consists of 13 residues. V was pared by 8 bases and J by 6 bases, with 9 bases of the junction left unmatched. The CDR3 nucleotides are TGTGCCAGCGCCTGGGAGGGGGCTGATGGCTACACCTTC. Its protein is CASAWEGADGYTF.

The chain uses TRBV2 and TRBJ2-2; D possibly corresponds to TRBD1 (6 bases). Germline V gene lookup returns CDR1 SNHLY and CDR2 FYNNEI. The CDR3 sequence is 15 residues long. V was trimmed by 4 bases and J by 0 bases, leaving 9 bases between them. CDR3 residues: CASSVQGSNTGELFF. DNA for the CDR3: TGTGCCAGCAGTGTACAGGGTTCGAACACCGGGGAGCTGTTTTTT.

The V gene is TRBV6-1, the J gene TRBJ2-2, with D unclear. Deletions cut 9 bases from V and 5 bases from J, with 13 bases between. CDR3 length equals 13 residues. Looked up from germline, CDR1 is MNHNS and CDR2 is SASEGT. CDR3 nucleotide sequence: TGTGCCAGTGGTGACCTGGAGACCGGGGAGCTGTTTTTT. This gives the protein CASGDLETGELFF.

CDR3: CSVPGQENSHGYTF. Here the CDR3 DNA reads TGCAGCGTACCGGGACAGGAGAATTCCCATGGCTACACCTTC. The gene calls are TRBV29-1 and TRBJ1-2; 8 bases fit TRBD1. This CDR3 is built from 14 residues. Germline loops: CDR1 SQVTM, CDR2 ANQGSEA. V shed 6 bases, J shed 6 bases, and the junction held 12 bases outside the gene matches.

The chain has TRBV7-9 and TRBJ2-7; a possible D gene is TRBD2 (5 bases). Per germline, CDR1 SEHNR and CDR2 FQNEAQ (reference sequence). This CDR3 has 14 residues. V dropped 5 bases and J dropped 3 bases, with 14 bases sitting between them. The chain's CDR3 is CASSPPAGGYEQYF. Written as DNA, the CDR3 is TGTGCCAGCAGCCCCCCCGCTGGAGGCTACGAGCAGTACTTC.

The chain has TRBV4-1 and TRBJ2-7; 8 nucleotides match TRBD1. V shed 8 bases and J 3 bases; nucleotides not matched to a gene: 6. The germline V gene has CDR1 MGHRA and CDR2 YSYEKL. The CDR3 totals 13 residues. Here the CDR3 DNA reads TGCGCCAGCTCTCAGGGGGCCCACTACGAGCAGTACTTC. Protein sequence: CASSQGAHYEQYF.

This clone was found once. V and J are TRBV6-5 and TRBJ2-5; no clear D. V shed 0 bases and J shed 4 bases, with 15 bases lying between them. Germline CDR1 MNHEY, CDR2 SVGAGI. This CDR3 comprises 16 residues. The CDR3 nucleotides are TGTGCCAGCAGTTACTCGTTCGGCCGGGCGTCAGAGACCCAGTACTTC. Residues: CASSYSFGRASETQYF.

The rearrangement joins TRBV27 to TRBJ2-1, with 12 bases identical to TRBD2. V was pared by 7 bases and J by 2 bases, with 3 bases of the junction left unmatched. Looked up from germline, CDR1 is MNHEY and CDR2 is SMNVEV (reference sequence). The CDR3 contains 15 residues. CDR3 nucleotides: TGTGCCAGCACCCCTAGCGGGGGGGCCTACAATGAGCAGTTCTTC. It encodes CASTPSGGAYNEQFF.

The CDR3 DNA sequence: TGCGCCAGCAGCCAAGATTTAAACGTGGGATCGAACACCGGGGAGCTGTTTTTT. Its protein product is CASSQDLNVGSNTGELFF. V gene TRBV4-3 combines with J gene TRBJ2-2; D remains ambiguous. Between the trimmed V and J ends, which lost 0 bases and 0 bases, there was a span of 14 bases. Per germline, CDR1 LGHNA and CDR2 YSLEER. This CDR3 contains 18 residues.

The chain combines TRBV9 with TRBJ2-5; 9 nucleotides agree with TRBD1. With 3 bases clipped from V and 5 bases from J, the junction kept 5 bases outside the gene matches. CDR1 and CDR2 (germline): SGDLS, YYNGEE. The CDR3 is made up of 14 amino acids. CDR3 loop: CASSAGQGLETQYF. The CDR3 DNA sequence: TGTGCCAGCAGCGCTGGACAGGGGTTGGAGACCCAGTACTTC.

This clone was counted a single time. The J gene is TRBJ2-1, the V gene TRBV6-1, with unresolved D. The CDR3 consists of 13 residues. With 7 bases removed from V and 7 bases from J, the gap between germline ends came to 14 bases. From germline, CDR1 is MNHNS and CDR2 SASEGT. The CDR3 DNA is TGTGCCAGCACGCTTTGGGTAGGGAATGAGCAGTTCTTC. Amino acid sequence: CASTLWVGNEQFF.

The chain recombines TRBV5-5 with TRBJ1-5; D gene ambiguous. The CDR3 has 15 amino acids. V lost 0 bases, J lost 3 bases, and 10 bases lay in between. Germline CDR1 is SGHKS and CDR2 is YYEKEE (reference sequence). CDR3 protein: CASSLGLLDNQPQHF. CDR3 coding DNA: TGTGCCAGCAGCTTGGGCCTGCTGGACAATCAGCCCCAGCATTTT.

This rearrangement joins TRBV7-9 to TRBJ2-3, with TRBD1 as a possible D gene (6 bases). CDR3 length equals 15 residues. Germline V gene data show CDR1 as SEHNR and CDR2 as FQNEAQ (reference sequence). Trimming took 1 base from V and 1 from J, leaving 9 bases between them. The chain's CDR3 is CASSLEQGRTDTQYF. DNA for the CDR3: TGTGCCAGCAGCTTAGAACAGGGCCGCACAGATACGCAGTATTTT. Together with reference TRBV7-9 and TRBJ2-3, the CDR3 gives the full variable domain: DTGVSQNPRHKITKRGQNVTFRCDPISEHNRLYWYRQTLGQGPEFLTYFQNEAQLEKSRLLSDRFSAERPKGSFSTLEIQRTEQGDSAMYLCASSLEQGRTDTQYFGPGTRLTVL.

V gene TRBV4-2 combines with J gene TRBJ2-3; D gene ambiguous. With 1 base removed from V and 7 bases from J, the gap between germline ends came to 18 bases. Germline V gene sequence: CDR1 LGHNA, CDR2 YNFKEQ. The CDR3 loop spans 16 amino acids. The CDR3 sequence: CASSQALGVSGYTQYF. The CDR3 nucleotides are TGTGCCAGCAGCCAAGCTTTGGGTGTGTCCGGGTATACGCAGTATTTT.